This entry lists 30 T cell receptor beta chains sequenced from one sample in a study of OX40 agonist ivuxolimab in advanced cancers. Sequencing was performed with immunoSEQ multiplex PCR; in TCRdb, only in-frame clones are kept and a portion is missing. The repertoire holds some 71,000 clones, about nine tenths seen once, with 13% to 15% in the top ten. The source was CD4+ or CD8+ T cells sorted from blood, collected in a trial of the OX40 agonist ivuxolimab. The receptor source for this set is an adult with an advanced solid tumor such as melanoma, head and neck, liver or kidney cancer.

This chain joins TRBV9 and TRBJ2-3; perhaps TRBD2 as D (5 bases). CDR1 SGDLS and CDR2 YYNGEE come from the germline V gene. The CDR3 has 16 amino acids. Trimming took 0 bases from V and 3 from J, leaving 14 bases between them. The CDR3: CASSVEGGSSTDTQYF. In nucleotides, the CDR3 is TGTGCCAGCAGCGTAGAAGGTGGGAGTAGTACAGATACGCAGTATTTT.

This clone was detected once. The chain combines TRBV6-5 with TRBJ2-1; D is possibly TRBD1 (5 bases). The CDR3 runs 11 residues. Germline V gene data show CDR1 as MNHEY and CDR2 as SVGAGI. Trimming pared 2 bases from V and 10 bases from J, leaving 6 bases between. CDR3 in amino acids: CASSYGAEQFF. The DNA for the CDR3 is TGTGCCAGCAGTTACGGGGCAGAGCAGTTCTTC.

The V call is TRBV19, the J call TRBJ2-2; the D is unclear. The CDR3 is 13 residues long. V lost 9 bases to trimming and J lost 8 bases, with 16 bases between them. Looked up from germline, CDR1 is LNHDA and CDR2 is SQIVND (reference sequence). The CDR3 spells CASRAGSLGELFF. Written as DNA, the CDR3 is TGTGCCAGCCGGGCCGGCAGTTTGGGGGAGCTGTTTTTT.

This sequence joins TRBV11-2 and TRBJ2-3; no clear D. V was cut by 2 bases and J by 0 bases, with 3 bases left in between. Germline V gene data show CDR1 as SGHAT and CDR2 as FQNNGV. The CDR3 runs to 13 residues. The CDR3 DNA is TGTGCCAGCAGCTTATACAGCACAGATACGCAGTATTTT. This translates into CASSLYSTDTQYF.

This clone was picked up one time. The V gene is TRBV7-9, the J gene TRBJ2-7, with D perhaps TRBD2 (6 bases). This CDR3 contains 13 residues. The V end lost 5 bases, the J end lost 0 bases, and 8 bases lay between the germline ends. Germline assignment: CDR1 SEHNR and CDR2 FQNEAQ (reference sequence). The CDR3 reads CASSPSVSYEQYF. CDR3 DNA: TGTGCCAGCAGCCCTAGCGTCTCCTACGAGCAGTACTTC.

The chain has TRBV9 and TRBJ2-3; no reliable D call. Between the trimmed V and J ends, which lost 4 bases and 2 bases, there was a span of 17 bases. Per germline, CDR1 SGDLS and CDR2 YYNGEE. The CDR3 is made up of 16 amino acids. This CDR3 reads CASSTHPSSYTDTQYF. CDR3 DNA: TGTGCCAGCAGCACCCATCCAAGCTCATACACAGATACGCAGTATTTT.

The gene calls are TRBV27 and TRBJ2-1; 10 bases match TRBD2. Germline CDR1 reads MNHEY; CDR2 reads SMNVEV (reference sequence). Trimming took 0 bases from V and 3 from J; bases not matched to a gene: 5. This CDR3 is built from 17 residues. CDR3 residues: CASSLSWTSGIYNEQFF. CDR3 sequence (DNA): TGTGCCAGCAGTTTATCCTGGACTAGCGGTATCTACAATGAGCAGTTCTTC.

This clone was detected once. This sequence joins TRBV13 and TRBJ2-3; 11 nucleotides match TRBD1. Germline CDR1 and CDR2: PRHDT and FYEKMQ (reference sequence). J gave up 4 bases and V 3 bases, and 3 bases lay outside the gene matches. The CDR3 runs to 15 residues. The CDR3 loop is CASSFRDRGSDTQYF. The CDR3 coding sequence is TGTGCCAGCAGCTTCCGGGACAGGGGGTCAGATACGCAGTATTTT.

This clone occurred a few times. CDR3 amino acids: CASSVADYGEQYF. Written as DNA, the CDR3 is TGTGCCAGCAGCGTAGCCGACTACGGCGAGCAGTACTTC. The V and J genes are TRBV9 and TRBJ2-7, with TRBD2 as a possible D gene (5 bases). Germline loops: CDR1 SGDLS, CDR2 YYNGEE. V was pared by 0 bases and J by 6 bases, with 10 bases between. There are 13 residues in the CDR3.

This clone was seen a single time. V is TRBV7-3 and J is TRBJ2-7, with TRBD1 as a possible D gene (5 bases). Deletions cut 11 bases from V and 0 bases from J, with 11 bases between. The CDR3 has 12 amino acids. Germline CDR1 and CDR2: SGHTA and FQGTGA. The CDR3 sequence: CAGLGVSYEQYF. The CDR3 DNA is TGTGCCGGTTTAGGGGTCTCCTACGAGCAGTACTTC. The full variable domain, with the rest looked up from reference TRBV7-3 and TRBJ2-7, is GAGVSQTPSNKVTEKGKYVELRCDPISGHTALYWYRQSLGQGPEFLIYFQGTGAADDSGLPNDRFFAVRPEGSVSTLKIQRTERGDSAVYLCAGLGVSYEQYFGPGTRLTVT.

V usage is TRBV4-1 and J usage is TRBJ2-6, with TRBD1 matching 7 bases. Per germline, CDR1 MGHRA and CDR2 YSYEKL. The V gene end was trimmed by 4 bases and the J gene end by 1 base; junction bases not matched to a gene: 4. This CDR3 spans 16 amino acids. The CDR3 here is CASSLRGQSGANVLTF. The CDR3 region has the DNA TGCGCCAGCAGCCTAAGGGGGCAGTCTGGGGCCAACGTCCTGACTTTC.

The V gene is TRBV25-1, the J gene TRBJ2-7; a possible D gene is TRBD2 (5 bases). V gave up 6 bases and J gave up 3 bases, with 9 bases separating them. Germline-derived CDR1 and CDR2 are MGHDK and SYGVNS. The CDR3 is made up of 12 amino acids. The CDR3 reads CASRSSIYEQYF. CDR3 DNA: TGTGCCAGCAGATCTAGCATCTACGAGCAGTACTTC.

The rearrangement links TRBV6-5 to TRBJ1-5; D remains ambiguous. This CDR3 has 14 amino acids. Trimming pared 4 bases from V and 2 bases from J, leaving 9 bases between. Germline values: CDR1 MNHEY, CDR2 SVGAGI. CDR3 in DNA: TGTGCCAGCAGTTTTAGACCGGGCAATCAGCCCCAGCATTTT. It encodes CASSFRPGNQPQHF.

V is TRBV5-1 and J is TRBJ2-3; weak D call: TRBD1 (6 bases). Trimming stripped 2 bases from V and 4 bases from J, with 14 bases between. Germline V gives CDR1 SGHRS, CDR2 YFSETQ. The CDR3 has 15 amino acids. The CDR3 region has the DNA TGCGCCAGCAGCTTTGAAGGGGGAATCGCAGATACGCAGTATTTT. Its translation is CASSFEGGIADTQYF.

V is TRBV19 and J is TRBJ2-1; possible D gene TRBD1, 6 bases. This CDR3 is 12 amino acids long. The V gene's germline CDR1 is LNHDA and CDR2 SQIVND (reference sequence). Deletions cut 5 bases from V and 10 bases from J, with 12 bases between. CDR3 nucleotides: TGTGCCAGTAGTTTTTCAGGGGACGAGCAGTTCTTC. Its translation is CASSFSGDEQFF.

The chain links TRBV6-6 to TRBJ2-4; 8 bases line up with TRBD1. With V trimmed by 1 base and J by 9 bases, 2 bases remained unmatched. The CDR3 runs to 13 residues. The germline CDR1 and CDR2 sequences are MNHNY and SVGAGI (reference sequence). The CDR3: CASSYWDRSIQYF. As DNA, the CDR3 is TGTGCCAGCAGTTACTGGGACAGGTCCATTCAGTACTTC.

V is TRBV4-3 and J is TRBJ2-1; D is perhaps TRBD2 (5 bases). V lost 1 base and J lost 3, with 10 bases in between. Germline CDR1 reads LGHNA; CDR2 reads YSLEER. CDR3 length: 15 amino acids. CDR3 in amino acids: CASSQGAGRYNEQFF. The CDR3 nucleotides read TGCGCCAGCAGCCAAGGTGCGGGTCGCTACAATGAGCAGTTCTTC.

The V call is TRBV6-5, the J call TRBJ2-1; D is perhaps TRBD1 (6 bases). CDR1 and CDR2 (germline): MNHEY, SVGAGI. The CDR3 is 13 amino acids. Trimming left V 8 bases short and J 5 bases short, with 13 bases between. The chain's CDR3 is CASLPAGDNEQFF. DNA of the CDR3: TGTGCCAGCCTCCCCGCAGGGGACAATGAGCAGTTCTTC.

This chain connects TRBV4-1 to TRBJ2-5; 9 nucleotides line up with TRBD1. This CDR3 spans 16 amino acids. The V gene's germline CDR1 is MGHRA and CDR2 YSYEKL. J was trimmed by 5 bases and V by 3 bases; bases with no gene match: 10. CDR3 DNA: TGCGCCAGCAGCCACCTACCGGGACAGGGAGGTGAGACCCAGTACTTC. Its protein product is CASSHLPGQGGETQYF.

The chain uses TRBV23-1 and TRBJ1-3; no clear D. TRBV23-1 belongs to the ORF category, with a function that is uncertain. The V end lost 2 bases, the J end lost 0 bases, and 14 bases lay between the germline ends. CDR3 size: 17 residues. Here the CDR3 DNA reads TGCGCCAGCAGTCAAAGAGGGTTCCGACTCTCTGGAAACACCATATATTTT. Translating gives CASSQRGFRLSGNTIYF.

This clone is medium-sized by share. The chain couples TRBV5-6 to TRBJ2-7; tentative D call: TRBD1 (6 bases). Trimming stripped 4 bases from V and 5 bases from J, with 19 bases between. Germline CDR1 reads SGHDT; CDR2 reads YYEEEE. This CDR3 has 15 residues. CDR3 residues: CASSTATGRRNEQYF. In nucleotides, the CDR3 is TGTGCCAGCAGCACCGCTACAGGGAGACGGAACGAGCAGTACTTC.

This chain links TRBV5-1 with TRBJ2-7; D may match TRBD1 or TRBD2 (5 bases each). From germline, CDR1 is SGHRS and CDR2 YFSETQ. This CDR3 comprises 13 residues. Trimming removed 4 bases from V and 6 bases from J, with 14 bases in between. CDR3 loop: CASSVRGAAEQYF. The DNA for the CDR3 is TGCGCCAGCAGCGTGAGGGGAGCTGCCGAGCAGTACTTC.

The chain has TRBV30 and TRBJ1-5, with D hard to call. CDR1 GTSNPN and CDR2 SVGIG come from the germline V gene (reference sequence). V was shortened by 5 bases and J by 5 bases, with 1 base between the two germline ends. This CDR3 region has 9 residues. CDR3 loop: CAWYQPQHF. In DNA, the CDR3 is TGTGCCTGGTATCAGCCCCAGCATTTT.

The rearrangement joins TRBV13 to TRBJ2-1; 13 positions match TRBD2. CDR1 and CDR2 from the germline V gene are PRHDT and FYEKMQ (reference sequence). CDR3 length: 19 amino acids. V dropped 4 bases and J dropped 0; count of bases not matched to a gene: 9. CDR3 sequence: CASSSSGTSGDSSYNEQFF. The CDR3, as DNA: TGTGCCAGCAGCTCGTCCGGGACTAGCGGGGATAGCTCCTACAATGAGCAGTTCTTC. The whole variable domain, filled in from reference TRBV13 and TRBJ2-1, reads AAGVIQSPRHLIKEKRETATLKCYPIPRHDTVYWYQQGPGQDPQFLISFYEKMQSDKGSIPDRFSAQQFSDYHSELNMSSLELGDSALYFCASSSSGTSGDSSYNEQFFGPGTRLTVL.

Remarks on this clone: At the DNA level, this CDR3 is encoded by other sequences in the same sample as well. CDR3 amino acids: CASSPLQGARADTQYF. The CDR3 DNA sequence: TGTGCCAGCAGTCCCTTACAGGGGGCGAGGGCAGATACGCAGTATTTT. The V gene is TRBV27, the J gene TRBJ2-3; the match to TRBD1 covers 9 bases. The germline V gene has CDR1 MNHEY and CDR2 SMNVEV (reference sequence). The CDR3 totals 16 residues. V shed 5 bases and J 4 bases; nucleotides not matched to a gene: 10.

The chain's CDR3 is CASKKVPNTEAFF. CDR3 DNA: TGTGCCAGCAAAAAGGTTCCAAACACTGAAGCTTTCTTT. The chain recombines TRBV28 with TRBJ1-1; D gene unclear. CDR3 length: 13 amino acids. Germline lookup yields CDR1 MDHEN and CDR2 SYDVKM. With 7 bases removed from V and 2 bases from J, the gap between germline ends came to 11 bases.

This chain connects TRBV4-1 to TRBJ1-3; no clear D. V lost 0 bases to trimming and J lost 0 bases, with 12 bases between them. Germline V gives CDR1 MGHRA, CDR2 YSYEKL. The CDR3 contains 17 residues. In nucleotides, the CDR3 is TGCGCCAGCAGCCAAGATGATATGGACCTCTCTGGAAACACCATATATTTT. It encodes CASSQDDMDLSGNTIYF.

The rearrangement joins TRBV4-2 to TRBJ2-3; TRBD2 matches 10 bases. Germline V gene lookup returns CDR1 LGHNA and CDR2 YNFKEQ. This CDR3 has 15 amino acids. Losses at the gene ends were 3 bases for V and 0 bases for J; bases not matched to a gene: 0. The CDR3 DNA sequence: TGTGCCAGCAGCCAGACTAGCGGGAGCACAGATACGCAGTATTTT. Protein: CASSQTSGSTDTQYF.

In DNA, the CDR3 is TGTGCCTGGGGACTAGATCCCTACAATGAGCAGTTCTTC. It translates to CAWGLDPYNEQFF. The gene calls are TRBV30 and TRBJ2-1, with 7 positions matching TRBD2. From germline, CDR1 is GTSNPN and CDR2 SVGIG (reference sequence). CDR3 length equals 13 residues. Unmatched junction bases numbered 3, after V lost 5 bases and J lost 2 bases. Supplemented by reference TRBV30 and TRBJ2-1, the full variable domain reads SQTIHQWPATLVQPVGSPLSLECTVEGTSNPNLYWYRQAAGRGLQLLFYSVGIGQISSEVPQNLSASRPQDRQFILSSKKLLLSDSGFYLCAWGLDPYNEQFFGPGTRLTVL.

V and J are TRBV11-2 and TRBJ1-1; 10 bases match TRBD1. After removal of 1 base from V and 3 bases from J, the junction contained 5 bases not matched to a gene. The CDR3 runs 16 residues. Germline CDR1 and CDR2: SGHAT and FQNNGV. The DNA for the CDR3 is TGTGCCAGCAGCTTAGTAGGGGACAGGGGTTACACTGAAGCTTTCTTT. Translated, it gives CASSLVGDRGYTEAFF.